This entry concerns a single T cell receptor beta chain. Its antigen is not yet known. Base qualities are not recorded, but no much larger clone differs from it by a single base. Library preparation employed the immunoSEQ multiplex PCR assay. Genomic DNA from the sorted T-cell subsets was used to amplify rearranged TCR beta chain products, which were then sequenced. As for the original processing: Shannon entropy and Simpson indices were used to measure how diverse the repertoire of productive TCR beta rearrangements was. Clonal expansion was assessed by the summed frequency of the 100 most abundant productive TCR beta clonotypes among total reads. The TRB repertoires were scored with a self-reactivity index built on which amino acids appear at CDR3beta positions 6 and 7. Two-way ANOVA was used for repertoire analyses, while Student t or Mann-Whitney tests were used for flow cytometric analyses. The table comes from immuneACCESS by way of TCRdb, which keeps in-frame sequences with V and J called. Part of the clones is missing from these tables; in studies checked, under half for an unresolved V gene and the rest for unknown reasons. The DNA gave D and trimming, while V, J and clone size come from that table. The sample table lists some 6,100 clones, roughly 90% of them with a count of one. The ten largest clones add up to almost 50% of the sample.

The record originates from a study of regulatory and conventional T cells in RAG deficiency (dated by TCRdb to about 2017). Study-wide context: Autoimmunity is frequently linked to hypomorphic RAG mutations in combined immunodeficiency or atypical SCID. High-throughput TCR beta sequencing was used to compare the diversity and composition of the Treg, conventional CD4+ and CD8+ T cell repertoires of RAG-deficient patients with those of healthy controls. The research as a whole found: Unique TCR beta sequences from Treg cells were around 100-fold fewer in Omenn syndrome and CID/AS patients than controls, versus around 9.1-fold for other subsets. The CD25-high CD127-low cells sorted from Omenn syndrome patients may be peripherally activated cells rather than true Treg cells. All patient T-cell subsets had shorter CDR3 lengths; Omenn syndrome patients showed >80% Treg-Tconv repertoire overlap at nucleotide and amino acid level. Compared with control T-cell subpopulations, RAG-deficient patients had much lower Shannon entropy and higher Simpson indices. For some subjects, some T-cell subset analyses were not performed.

Eight patients with RAG deficiency were studied, comprising one with SCID, two with Omenn syndrome and five with combined immunodeficiency or atypical SCID. Before genomic DNA extraction, CD8+ T cells without CD4 were isolated from blood. The CDR3 measures 16 amino acids from cysteine to phenylalanine. The only DNA kept is the CDR3, 48 bases in frame from the first base. Here V drops 3 bases and J drops 0 bases, and the junction holds 4 bases not matched to any gene. Based on the germline V gene, the CDR1 and CDR2 sequences are SGDLS and YYNGEE. The sequence came from a human donor with RAG deficiency presenting as severe combined immunodeficiency. The source material was CD8+ T cells sorted from blood. The V and J segments used are TRBV9 and TRBJ2-3; 10 middle bases align to TRBD2. The CDR3 reads CASSESGRESTDTQYF. In nucleotide form, the sequence is TGTGCCAGCAGCGAGAGCGGGAGGGAGAGCACAGATACGCAGTATTTT.